These T cell receptor beta chains were read from a single sample in a study of Graves' ophthalmopathy and Graves' hyperthyroidism. A single record per CDR3 protein comes from TCRdb applying MiXCR to the multiplex PCR reads. The table includes 900,000 to 1,200,000 distinct CDR3 sequences, about 36% detected once. The specimen sequenced was peripheral blood or thyroid tissue (not recorded which). These receptors were collected from an adult man with Graves' hyperthyroidism. Each CDR3 is given with its conserved first and last residue. The D gene is left open where the match is weak. Size is stated for part of the rows, as once, few or many counts, or as a class when the clone is expanded.

V gene	D gene	J gene	clone size	CDR3 DNA	CDR3 protein
TRBV9	TRBD1	TRBJ1-5	-	TGTGCCAGCAGCCTAGGGCCCCAGGGACAGCGGGGACAGCCCCAGCATTTT	CASSLGPQGQRGQPQHF
TRBV14	-	TRBJ2-6	many	TGTGCCAGCAGCCAAGACTGGGCAGATGGGGCCAACGTCCTGACTTTC	CASSQDWADGANVLTF
TRBV11-1	TRBD2	TRBJ2-7	-	TGTGCCAGCAGCCCCCCCGTGGGGCGGGAGATCTACGAGCAGTACTTC	CASSPPVGREIYEQYF
TRBV4-3	-	TRBJ1-1	many	TGCGCCAGCAGCACCCGGCCAGCTGCCATGAACACTGAAGCTTTCTTT	CASSTRPAAMNTEAFF
TRBV9	TRBD2	TRBJ2-5	few	TGTGCCAGCAGCGTCGCACCCGGGACTAGGGGCCAAGAGACCCAGTACTTC	CASSVAPGTRGQETQYF
TRBV9	-	TRBJ1-2	many	TGTGCCAGCAGCGTAGAGGCGGACGCAAACTATGGCTACACCTTC	CASSVEADANYGYTF
TRBV9	-	TRBJ1-3	-	TGTGCCAGCAGCGTCTCCAACACCCGCTCTGGAAACACCATATATTTT	CASSVSNTRSGNTIYF
TRBV19	-	TRBJ2-7	many	TGTGCCAGTAGTATGGGCCACTCCTACGAGCAGTACTTC	CASSMGHSYEQYF
TRBV7-8	TRBD1	TRBJ2-7	many	TGTGCCAGCAGCTTACCTGGACAGGGTAGTTACGAGCAGTACTTC	CASSLPGQGSYEQYF
TRBV28	-	TRBJ1-4	few	TGTGCCAGCTTTTCGAGGGAAAAACTGTTTTTT	CASFSREKLFF